This TCR beta chain was recorded in a study of T cell responses to AZD1222 COVID-19 vaccine (dated by TCRdb to about 2021). At the level of the whole study: A total of 233 trial participants underwent TCR sequencing, of whom some 200 had received two doses of AZD1222 and roughly 26 had received two doses of the MenACWY control vaccine. Trial participants were enrolled by age into subgroups of 18-55, 56-69 and 70-plus years, and roughly 150, 30 and 60 TCR-sequenced participants, respectively, were included in these subgroups.

The paper as a whole reports these results and caveats: Epitopes outside the regions mutated in the B.1.351 and B.1.1.7 variants were reportedly recognized by nearly half of the unique spike-specific TCRs. Because no day 14 peak-response samples were available, repertoires were characterized only after the peak T cell response. In the small 56-69-year group, the increase in depth fell short of significance, most likely because of low power. A significant rise in spike-specific TCR breadth and depth was observed after two AZD1222 doses relative to day 0 and relative to MenACWY recipients. Most participants were white British and females outnumbered males, and the authors suggested that clonal diversity may have been underestimated. Vaccine-associated CD4 TCRs spanned the whole spike protein, with dominant responses in regions 160-218 and 743-854. Conclusions about previously exposed vaccinees are limited because only six or seven AZD1222 recipients were SARS-CoV-2 seropositive at baseline.

The CDR3 regions of human TCRbeta chains were subjected to immunosequencing. In the authors' own workflow: Repertoire TCRs were checked for matches against a reference library of SARS-CoV-2-specific TCRs that had been generated using the MIRA antigen-specificity platform. Breadth was defined as the fraction of unique TCRs that were SARS-CoV-2-associated, and depth was defined as the fraction of total T cells that were SARS-CoV-2-associated. Each spike-specific TCR was assigned to its reactive spike region and to a CD4 or CD8 class using the MIRA data. Log10-transformed breadth and depth values were compared by one-way ANOVA with Sidak's multiple comparisons tests. The clones in this table, taken by TCRdb from immuneACCESS, are in-frame only. Not every clone is retained; where verified, under half of the shortfall comes from an unresolved V gene, and the cause of the rest is unknown. From that table come the V and J calls and clone size; the DNA was used to work out D and trimming. This sample comprises 130,000 or so clones, 80% to 95% of them detected only once. 4% to 5% of the sample is held by the ten biggest clonotypes.

Reading from cysteine to phenylalanine, the CDR3 counts 13 amino acids. Kept here is only the CDR3 DNA, which spans 39 bases and is read in frame from base 1. The germline V gene specifies SQVTM as CDR1 and ANQGSEA as CDR2. Trimming removed 7 bases from V and 5 bases from J, leaving 14 bases between the germline ends. The time point label here, explained by the study, means: about 28 days (+/-7) after the second vaccine dose. This specimen's treatment or condition label, interpreted: meningococcal conjugate vaccine given as trial control. Vaccinee samples came from UK trials COV001 and COV002, including a single-blind randomized controlled phase 2/3 trial of AZD1222 (ChAdOx1 nCoV-19) in healthy adults. Trial participant PBMC samples were collected at day 0 and day 28 after the second dose for TCRbeta chain sequencing. For this clone: The antigen this receptor binds is unknown. The input lacks base qualities; no much larger clone sits a single base away.

The sample consisted of peripheral blood, taken 28 days after the second dose of the MenACWY control vaccine. The chain is encoded by TRBV29-1 joined to TRBJ1-4; TRBD1 might be the D gene, on 6 matching bases. The clonotype was recovered from an adult who received the MenACWY meningococcal vaccine as a control. The bases are TGCAGCGCTAACAGGGATGAAAATGAAAAACTGTTTTTT. Its protein reads: CSANRDENEKLFF.